Listed below are T cell receptor beta chains from one sample, sequenced in a study of Ad26.COV2.S vaccination and SARS-CoV-2 variants. Assay: immunoSEQ multiplex PCR; the TCRdb copy retains only in-frame clones and omits some. The profile shows over 450,000 clones, roughly 87% of them singletons. Sequenced material: peripheral blood, taken in a trial of Ad26.COV2.S vaccine versus placebo. These receptors were taken from a person aged 18-65 years who received the Ad26.COV2.S COVID-19 vaccine or a placebo. CDR3s include the opening cysteine and the closing phenylalanine or tryptophan. The D gene is left open where the match is weak. Some rows have no size entry. The others give once, few or many, or a class for an expanded clone.

V	D	J	size	CDR3	DNA
TRBV9	NA	TRBJ2-4	NA	CASSVAAAGNIQYF	TGTGCCAGCAGCGTAGCTGCTGCGGGAAACATTCAGTACTTC
TRBV20-1	NA	TRBJ2-3	NA	CSARARGTQYF	TGCAGTGCTAGAGCCCGGGGTACGCAGTATTTT
TRBV7-9	TRBD1	TRBJ1-2	NA	CASSLGGGGRDGYTF	TGTGCCAGCAGCTTAGGTGGAGGGGGCAGGGATGGCTACACCTTC
TRBV29-1	NA	TRBJ2-3	NA	CSVEFASTDTQYF	TGCAGCGTTGAGTTCGCCAGCACAGATACGCAGTATTTT
TRBV19	TRBD2	TRBJ2-2	NA	CASSTRSGRYGELFF	TGTGCCAGTAGTACCCGGAGCGGGAGGTACGGGGAGCTGTTTTTT
TRBV7-9	TRBD2	TRBJ2-1	NA	CASSPRLAGEPEQFF	TGTGCCAGCAGCCCACGACTAGCGGGAGAGCCTGAGCAGTTCTTC
TRBV5-1	NA	TRBJ2-5	NA	CASSLETGARTQYF	TGCGCCAGCAGCTTGGAGACAGGCGCAAGGACCCAGTACTTC
TRBV2	TRBD1	TRBJ1-3	NA	CASRWTGSGNTIYF	TGTGCCAGCAGATGGACAGGCTCTGGAAACACCATATATTTT
TRBV7-2	NA	TRBJ1-3	NA	CASSLAQGVNTIYF	TGTGCCAGCAGCTTAGCCCAGGGCGTAAACACCATATATTTT
TRBV27	NA	TRBJ1-6	NA	CASSLSGLTAALHF	TGTGCCAGCAGTTTATCGGGCCTCACAGCGGCCCTCCACTTT
TRBV27	NA	TRBJ2-1	NA	CASSYRREEFF	TGTGCCAGCAGTTATCGGCGGGAAGAGTTCTTC
TRBV7-8	NA	TRBJ2-3	NA	CASSLSTDTQYF	TGTGCCAGCAGCCTTAGCACAGATACGCAGTATTTT
TRBV5-1	TRBD1	TRBJ1-6	NA	CASSFTGALGSPLHF	TGCGCCAGCAGCTTCACAGGGGCCCTAGGTTCACCCCTCCACTTT
TRBV6-5	NA	TRBJ2-7	NA	CASSYDFKAYEQYF	TGTGCCAGCAGTTACGATTTCAAGGCCTACGAGCAGTACTTC
TRBV12-3/TRBV12-4	NA	TRBJ1-5	NA	CASSFIGQPQHF	TGTGCCAGCAGTTTTATCGGTCAGCCCCAGCATTTT
TRBV12-3/TRBV12-4	NA	TRBJ2-1	NA	CASSFRRDAEQFF	TGTGCCAGCAGTTTTCGCCGGGATGCTGAGCAGTTCTTC
TRBV7-3	NA	TRBJ1-1	NA	CASSIGVGTEAFF	TGTGCCAGCAGCATCGGGGTGGGTACTGAAGCTTTCTTT
TRBV6-5	TRBD1	TRBJ2-7	NA	CASSRDRGRYEQYF	TGTGCCAGCAGCCGGGACAGGGGTCGCTACGAGCAGTACTTC
TRBV5-4	NA	TRBJ2-7	NA	CASSVDRTEQYF	TGTGCCAGCAGCGTCGACAGGACCGAGCAGTACTTC
TRBV18	NA	TRBJ2-7	NA	CASSGLDEQYF	TGTGCCAGCTCAGGGTTAGACGAGCAGTACTTC
TRBV11-2	NA	TRBJ2-5	NA	CASSGPGRAQETQYF	TGTGCCAGCAGCGGTCCGGGACGAGCACAAGAGACCCAGTACTTC
TRBV5-1	NA	TRBJ2-7	NA	CASSRDKTYEQYF	TGCGCCAGCAGCCGGGACAAAACCTACGAGCAGTACTTC
TRBV30	TRBD1	TRBJ1-4	NA	CAWSGGTGGEKLFF	TGTGCCTGGAGTGGGGGGACAGGGGGTGAAAAACTGTTTTTT
TRBV7-9	TRBD2	TRBJ2-1	NA	CASSSSGGNEQFF	TGTGCCAGCAGCTCATCGGGGGGCAATGAGCAGTTCTTC
TRBV29-1	NA	TRBJ1-1	few	CSGSWVGTEAFF	TGCAGCGGGTCCTGGGTTGGGACTGAAGCTTTCTTT
TRBV18	NA	TRBJ2-3	NA	CASSVRRGNADTQYF	TGTGCCAGCTCCGTAAGGAGGGGAAACGCAGATACGCAGTATTTT
TRBV19	TRBD1	TRBJ1-5	NA	CASNQGQGTTYQPQHF	TGTGCCAGTAATCAGGGACAGGGTACCACTTATCAGCCCCAGCATTTT
TRBV10-1	NA	TRBJ2-1	few	CASSEGTLRGEQFF	TGCGCCAGCAGTGAGGGGACTCTACGGGGTGAGCAGTTCTTC
TRBV5-6	TRBD1	TRBJ1-2	NA	CASSLFPGGYGYTF	TGTGCCAGCAGCTTGTTTCCAGGGGGCTATGGCTACACCTTC
TRBV5-1	NA	TRBJ2-5	NA	CASIGRGETQYF	TGCGCCAGCATTGGCAGGGGAGAGACCCAGTACTTC
TRBV25-1	NA	TRBJ1-5	NA	CASSESTGTSDSNQPQHF	TGTGCCAGCAGTGAATCTACCGGGACATCCGATAGCAATCAGCCCCAGCATTTT
TRBV6-5	NA	TRBJ1-1	NA	CASSYFGVNTEAFF	TGTGCCAGCAGTTACTTCGGGGTTAACACTGAAGCTTTCTTT
TRBV6-2/TRBV6-3	NA	TRBJ1-2	NA	CASSYSPTGHPYGYTF	TGTGCCAGCAGTTACTCCCCGACAGGTCACCCCTATGGCTACACCTTC
TRBV5-1	NA	TRBJ1-2	NA	CASSDTYGYTF	TGCGCCAGCAGCGACACTTACGGCTACACCTTC
TRBV29-1	NA	TRBJ2-7	NA	CSVGLTYEQYF	TGCAGCGTTGGGCTGACCTACGAGCAGTACTTC
TRBV18	NA	TRBJ2-5	NA	CASSPQAPSAPAETQYF	TGTGCCAGCTCACCACAGGCGCCTAGCGCACCGGCGGAGACCCAGTACTTC
TRBV12-3/TRBV12-4	NA	TRBJ2-7	NA	CASSLAQGNEQYF	TGTGCCAGCAGTTTAGCGCAGGGGAACGAGCAGTACTTC
TRBV9	TRBD1	TRBJ1-1	NA	CASSVGDRGTEAFF	TGTGCCAGCAGCGTAGGGGACAGGGGAACTGAAGCTTTCTTT
TRBV27	TRBD1	TRBJ1-1	NA	CASSRIAGGGDNTEAFF	TGTGCCAGCAGTCGCATTGCAGGGGGCGGTGATAACACTGAAGCTTTCTTT
TRBV27	TRBD2	TRBJ2-1	NA	CASSSLSRGSSYNEQFF	TGTGCCAGCAGTTCTTTGTCGCGGGGGAGCTCCTACAATGAGCAGTTCTTC
TRBV18	NA	TRBJ2-7	few	CASSHGTHLYEQYF	TGTGCCAGCTCACACGGGACTCACCTGTACGAGCAGTACTTC
TRBV20-1	NA	TRBJ2-7	NA	CSASSRDSLYYEQYF	TGCAGTGCTAGTTCCCGGGACTCCCTATACTACGAGCAGTACTTC
TRBV5-8	NA	TRBJ1-1	NA	CASSLAVYTEAFF	TGTGCCAGCAGCTTGGCGGTGTACACTGAAGCTTTCTTT
TRBV29-1	TRBD1	TRBJ1-1	NA	CSVEERTGEAFF	TGCAGCGTTGAAGAAAGGACAGGTGAAGCTTTCTTT
TRBV15	NA	TRBJ1-1	NA	CATSIGTGKESFF	TGTGCCACCAGCATAGGGACTGGGAAAGAATCTTTCTTT